These 21 T cell receptor beta chains originate from one sample sequenced in a study of blood T cell repertoires in COVID-19. Using immunoSEQ multiplex PCR, the repertoire was profiled, and TCRdb retains in-frame clones only, with some absent. The sample lists about 190,000 clones, around 86% occurring once. Sequenced material: peripheral blood. The receptors shown here come from a woman in her 40s with acute or convalescent COVID-19.

The chain links TRBV18 to TRBJ1-3; TRBD1 aligns across 7 bases. The CDR3 consists of 16 residues. With V trimmed by 3 bases and J by 2 bases, 7 bases remained unmatched. The germline V gene encodes CDR1 KGHSH and CDR2 LQKENI. CDR3 sequence reads: CASSPVPGQTGNTIYF. The CDR3 bases are TGTGCCAGCTCACCCGTACCGGGACAGACTGGAAACACCATATATTTT.

This rearrangement joins TRBV28 to TRBJ1-2, with D perhaps matching TRBD1 (5 bases). The V gene lost 10 bases and the J gene lost 14 bases, with 11 bases spanning the gap. CDR1 and CDR2 from the germline V gene are MDHEN and SYDVKM. The CDR3 has 8 residues. The CDR3 reads CATGGLTF. The CDR3, as DNA: TGTGCCACCGGGGGTCTGACCTTC.

A few counts support this clone. The V and J genes are TRBV5-6 and TRBJ2-5; 13 nucleotides agree with TRBD2. CDR1 and CDR2 from the germline V gene are SGHDT and YYEEEE. This CDR3 is 17 amino acids long. J gave up 5 bases and V 4 bases, and 11 bases lay outside the gene matches. CDR3 DNA: TGTGCCAGCAGCCGGGGACTAGCGGGGCCGCGGGGGGAGACCCAGTACTTC. It codes for CASSRGLAGPRGETQYF.

This chain joins TRBV7-3 and TRBJ2-3; tentative D call: TRBD2 (5 bases). The V end lost 5 bases, the J end lost 1 base, and 10 bases lay between the germline ends. CDR3 size: 14 residues. Looked up from germline, CDR1 is SGHTA and CDR2 is FQGTGA. This CDR3 reads CASSTRIGTDTQYF. The CDR3 DNA reads as TGTGCCAGCAGCACTAGGATAGGCACAGATACGCAGTATTTT.

The gene calls are TRBV7-6 and TRBJ2-2, with D perhaps TRBD2 (6 bases). Germline CDR1 is SGHVS and CDR2 is FNYEAQ. The length of the CDR3 is 17 residues. V gave up 5 bases and J gave up 6 bases, with 22 bases separating them. The CDR3 protein is CASSPQLALSPPGELFF. For the CDR3, the DNA is TGTGCCAGCAGCCCTCAACTAGCTCTTTCCCCCCCCGGGGAGCTGTTTTTT.

This rearrangement joins TRBV3-1 (or the pseudogene TRBV3-2) to TRBJ1-5; D gene uncertain. This CDR3 is built from 14 residues. Trimming pared 4 bases from V and 6 bases from J, leaving 13 bases between. CDR1 is LGHDT and CDR2 is YNNKEL in the germline V gene (reference sequence). In DNA, the CDR3 is TGTGCCAGCAGCCCGCTGGGCAACACTCAGCCCCAGCATTTT. Translating it yields CASSPLGNTQPQHF.

This clone has more than one count but fewer than ten. The chain uses TRBV10-3 and TRBJ2-1; D uncertain. CDR1 is ENHRY and CDR2 is SYGVKD in the germline V gene. Trimming left V 5 bases short and J 0 bases short, with 8 bases between. CDR3 size: 14 residues. The DNA of the CDR3 is TGTGCCATCAGTAATCTAGTCTCCTACAATGAGCAGTTCTTC. Its protein product is CAISNLVSYNEQFF.

V gene TRBV30 combines with J gene TRBJ1-5; D unclear. V was cut by 0 bases and J by 6 bases, with 18 bases left in between. There are 16 residues in the CDR3. CDR1 is GTSNPN and CDR2 is SVGIG in the germline V gene (reference sequence). The CDR3 nucleotides read TGTGCCTGGAGTGTACTTGGGTCCGCCGGAGGTCAGCCCCAGCATTTT. Translation gives CAWSVLGSAGGQPQHF.

The chain joins TRBV3-1 (or the pseudogene TRBV3-2) to TRBJ1-1; 10 nucleotides match TRBD1. Losses at the gene ends were 3 bases for V and 5 bases for J; bases not matched to a gene: 6. The CDR3 totals 15 residues. Looked up from germline, CDR1 is LGHDT and CDR2 is YNNKEL (reference sequence). The CDR3 sequence: CASSHFWTGGTEAFF. The CDR3 DNA reads TGTGCCAGCAGCCATTTTTGGACAGGGGGGACTGAAGCTTTCTTT.

The V gene is TRBV7-9, the J gene TRBJ1-1; D is unresolved. Trimming took 5 bases from V and 1 from J, leaving 14 bases between them. Germline values: CDR1 SEHNR, CDR2 FQNEAQ (reference sequence). CDR3 length: 15 residues. As DNA, the CDR3 is TGTGCCAGCAGCCCCCGGTCGGGAGGGAACACTGAAGCTTTCTTT. This sequence encodes CASSPRSGGNTEAFF.

The CDR3 DNA sequence: TGTGCCAGCAGCACCGGGCTATGGGAGGAAAAACTGTTTTTT. It specifies CASSTGLWEEKLFF. This chain links TRBV7-9 with TRBJ1-4; no definite D call. The length of the CDR3 is 14 residues. Trimming shortened V by 5 bases and J by 8 bases, and 15 bases separated the two germline ends. The germline CDR1 and CDR2 sequences are SEHNR and FQNEAQ (reference sequence).

The chain combines TRBV11-3 with TRBJ1-2, with 9 bases aligning to TRBD1. V gave up 5 bases and J gave up 0 bases; unmatched junction bases: 7. CDR1 SGHNT and CDR2 YENEEA come from the germline V gene. This CDR3 region has 16 residues. The CDR3 DNA reads TGTGCCAGCAGCCCGGGACAGGGAAGGACTAACTATGGCTACACCTTC. Its translation is CASSPGQGRTNYGYTF. Variable domain in full (rest from reference TRBV11-3 and TRBJ1-2): EAGVVQSPRYKIIEKKQPVAFWCNPISGHNTLYWYLQNLGQGPELLIRYENEEAVDDSQLPKDRFSAERLKGVDSTLKIQPAELGDSAVYLCASSPGQGRTNYGYTFGSGTRLTVV.

The V and J genes are TRBV19 and TRBJ2-7, with TRBD1 matching over 8 bases. Trimming at V came to 9 bases and at J to 7 bases, leaving 11 bases not matched to a gene. The CDR3 length is 13 residues. Germline-derived CDR1 and CDR2 are LNHDA and SQIVND (reference sequence). The CDR3 protein is CARRQGPVREQYF. In nucleotides, the CDR3 is TGTGCCAGGCGACAGGGGCCAGTTCGGGAGCAGTACTTC.

A single count supports this clone. The gene calls are TRBV28 and TRBJ1-1; 7 bases map to TRBD1. With 5 bases clipped from V and 1 base from J, the junction kept 7 bases outside the gene matches. The CDR3 length is 15 residues. Germline CDR1 is MDHEN and CDR2 is SYDVKM. In DNA, the CDR3 is TGTGCCAGCAGTCCTCACCGGGACAGGAACACTGAAGCTTTCTTT. Translated, it gives CASSPHRDRNTEAFF.

CDR3 sequence: CATRVIRTNEKLFF. The CDR3, as DNA: TGTGCCACCAGGGTGATCAGGACTAATGAAAAACTGTTTTTT. The chain carries TRBV15 and TRBJ1-4; D gene ambiguous. Germline CDR1 is LNHNV and CDR2 is YYDKDF (reference sequence). Trimming left V 6 bases short and J 2 bases short, with 10 bases between. This CDR3 has 14 residues.

CDR3 protein: CASSLDQGSQHF. For the CDR3, the DNA is TGTGCCAGCAGCTTAGATCAGGGCTCCCAGCATTTT. This sequence joins TRBV7-2 and TRBJ1-5, with D possibly being TRBD1 (5 bases). This CDR3 is built from 12 residues. Germline values: CDR1 SGHTA, CDR2 FQGNSA. V shed 1 base and J shed 11 bases, with 9 bases lying between them. The full variable domain, rest sourced from reference TRBV7-2 and TRBJ1-5, is GAGVSQSPSNKVTEKGKDVELRCDPISGHTALYWYRQSLGQGLEFLIYFQGNSAPDKSGLPSDRFSAERTGGSVSTLTIQRTQQEDSAVYLCASSLDQGSQHFGDGTRLSIL.

The chain carries TRBV4-1 and TRBJ1-5, with 9 bases fitting TRBD1. Germline assignment: CDR1 MGHRA and CDR2 YSYEKL. Germline trimming cut 2 bases from V and 2 bases from J; bases unmatched to any gene: 7. The CDR3 is 17 amino acids. The CDR3 sequence is CASSQPTGGPGNQPQHF. As DNA, the CDR3 is TGCGCCAGCAGCCAACCGACAGGGGGGCCAGGCAATCAGCCCCAGCATTTT.

The chain links TRBV28 to TRBJ2-1; 9 bases match TRBD1. V lost 2 bases and J lost 8; bases outside the gene matches: 10. CDR1 is MDHEN, CDR2 SYDVKM, per germline. CDR3 length equals 16 residues. DNA for the CDR3: TGTGCCAGCAGTTTAGGGGGGACAGGGAGTTTCCATGAGCAGTTCTTC. Protein sequence: CASSLGGTGSFHEQFF. Full variable domain (remainder filled in from reference TRBV28 and TRBJ2-1): DVKVTQSSRYLVKRTGEKVFLECVQDMDHENMFWYRQDPGLGLRLIYFSYDVKMKEKGDIPEGYSVSREKKERFSLILESASTNQTSMYLCASSLGGTGSFHEQFFGPGTRLTVL.

This sequence joins TRBV30 and TRBJ2-2; the match to TRBD1 covers 8 bases. Germline trimming cut 1 base from V and 6 bases from J; bases unmatched to any gene: 10. Per the germline V gene, CDR1 is GTSNPN and CDR2 is SVGIG (reference sequence). CDR3 length: 16 amino acids. The CDR3 bases are TGTGCCTGGAGTGAAACCGGGACAGGACTTGCCGGGGAGCTGTTTTTT. Translated, it gives CAWSETGTGLAGELFF.

The chain couples TRBV6-5 to TRBJ2-5; the match to TRBD1 covers 9 bases. The length of the CDR3 is 13 residues. CDR1 is MNHEY and CDR2 is SVGAGI in the germline V gene. The J segment lost 4 bases and the V segment lost 8 bases, leaving 5 bases of the junction unmatched. The DNA of the CDR3 is TGTGCCAGCGGAGACAGGGGGTCAGAGACCCAGTACTTC. Translation: CASGDRGSETQYF.

This clone has a single count. J is TRBJ1-3 and V is TRBV24-1; D perhaps matches TRBD1 (5 bases). Germline V gene sequence: CDR1 KGHDR, CDR2 SFDVKD. V was pared by 6 bases and J by 6 bases, with 11 bases between. There are 13 residues in the CDR3. CDR3 DNA: TGTGCCACCAGTAGAACAGGTGAAAACACCATATATTTT. The encoded protein is CATSRTGENTIYF.